These 2 T cell receptor beta chains were all obtained from the same sample, sequenced in a study of T cells in women clearing cervical HPV infection. Clones were sequenced by immunoSEQ multiplex PCR, and TCRdb holds only the in-frame ones, with some missing. In total, the table holds roughly 19,000 clones. The material sequenced was blood buffy coat. The source of these receptors is a woman between 18 and 70 years old with a cervical HPV16 infection that either progressed to CIN3+ or cleared (not recorded which).

A word on this clone: From the germline J gene comes the end of the CDR3, since the read stops 3 residues before it. The chain links TRBV7-9 to TRBJ1-2; D remains ambiguous. From germline, CDR1 is SEHNR and CDR2 FQNEAQ (reference sequence). V was trimmed by 5 bases and J by 0 bases, leaving 7 bases between them. The CDR3 spans 13 residues. CDR3 DNA, as far as it was read: TGTGCCAGCAGCCTAAAAACTAACTATGGC. Encoded protein: CASSLKTNYG. The whole CDR3 protein is CASSLKTNYGYTF.

As concerns this clone: The read gets to within 3 residues of the CDR3 end, and the germline J gene fills in the rest. This chain uses TRBV5-3 with TRBJ1-2; D remains ambiguous. TRBV5-3 is noted as an ORF with a role that remains uncertain. V shed 4 bases and J shed 4 bases, with 8 bases lying between them. There are 12 residues in the CDR3. The CDR3 spells CARSPTGYGYTF. The CDR3 bases that were read are TGTGCCAGAAGCCCTACGGGCTATGGC.